This is a list of T cell receptor beta chains from one sample in a study of cytomegalovirus exposure and HLA in healthy donors. Profiled with immunoSEQ multiplex PCR; TCRdb holds only in-frame clones, not every one. This sample yields under 300,000 clones, of which almost 85% are seen a single time; 2% to 2.5% belongs to the top ten. Sequenced input: PBMCs. The origin of the receptors is a middle-aged woman in good health and CMV-seropositive. Both conserved end residues are part of each CDR3. The D gene is left open where the match is weak. The size entry is marked missing in some rows and otherwise reads once, few, many or a size class.

clone size	V gene	D gene	J gene	CDR3 protein	CDR3 DNA
NA	TRBV7-9	NA	TRBJ2-3	CASSPSGNTDTQYF	TGTGCCAGCAGCCCGTCAGGGAACACAGATACGCAGTATTTT
NA	TRBV28	TRBD1	TRBJ2-7	CASGDRVSYEQYF	TGTGCCAGCGGGGACAGGGTCTCCTACGAGCAGTACTTC
NA	TRBV14	TRBD1	TRBJ1-2	CASSQADQTGVDGYTF	TGTGCCAGCAGCCAAGCGGACCAGACAGGGGTAGATGGCTACACCTTC
once	TRBV27	NA	TRBJ2-3	CASSFTDGREPDTQYF	TGTGCCAGCAGTTTTACTGACGGGAGAGAGCCAGATACGCAGTATTTT
NA	TRBV29-1	TRBD2	TRBJ2-5	CSVDSQRGLQETQYF	TGCAGCGTTGACTCCCAGCGGGGCTTACAAGAGACCCAGTACTTC
few	TRBV4-1	NA	TRBJ2-7	CASKQGSEHLNEQYF	TGCGCCAGCAAACAGGGTAGCGAACACCTGAACGAGCAGTACTTC
NA	TRBV30	NA	TRBJ1-5	CAWSDRGNQPQHF	TGTGCCTGGAGTGACCGGGGTAATCAGCCCCAGCATTTT
NA	TRBV6-5	TRBD1	TRBJ1-1	CASSYGRTGNTEAFF	TGTGCCAGCAGTTACGGGAGGACAGGAAACACTGAAGCTTTCTTT
once	TRBV7-9	NA	TRBJ2-3	CASSLVPGTDTQYF	TGTGCCAGCAGCTTAGTTCCAGGCACAGATACGCAGTATTTT
NA	TRBV18	TRBD1	TRBJ1-2	CASSSQEGARGYTF	TGTGCCAGCTCATCCCAGGAGGGGGCGAGAGGCTACACCTTC
once	TRBV4-3	NA	TRBJ1-1	CASSQVVSLAAFF	TGCGCCAGCAGCCAAGTAGTTAGTTTAGCGGCTTTCTTT
NA	TRBV4-2	TRBD2	TRBJ2-2	CASSQTGTSVAGELFF	TGTGCCAGCAGCCAAACCGGGACTAGTGTTGCCGGGGAGCTGTTTTTT
NA	TRBV5-8	NA	TRBJ2-2	CASSSTGLANTGELFF	TGTGCCAGCAGCTCCACAGGGTTGGCGAACACCGGGGAGCTGTTTTTT
once	TRBV5-1	TRBD2	TRBJ2-1	CASSFVKTSGFYEQFF	TGCGCCAGCAGCTTCGTGAAAACTAGCGGGTTTTATGAGCAGTTCTTC
NA	TRBV9	NA	TRBJ2-1	CASSVGGSSSYNEQFF	TGTGCCAGCAGCGTGGGAGGATCAAGCTCCTACAATGAGCAGTTCTTC
NA	TRBV7-9	NA	TRBJ2-2	CASSWDNRNTGELFF	TGTGCCAGCAGCTGGGACAACCGTAACACCGGGGAGCTGTTTTTT
NA	TRBV28	TRBD2	TRBJ2-1	CASQSAGGPGVEEQFF	TGTGCCAGCCAGTCGGCGGGAGGGCCCGGCGTGGAAGAGCAGTTCTTC
NA	TRBV6-4	NA	TRBJ2-3	CASSESGLGTDTQYF	TGTGCCAGCAGTGAGTCGGGGTTGGGAACAGATACGCAGTATTTT
few	TRBV11-2	TRBD2	TRBJ2-7	CASSLGTSVHEQYF	TGTGCCAGCAGCTTAGGGACTAGCGTCCACGAGCAGTACTTC
NA	TRBV14	TRBD2	TRBJ2-1	CASSLLASDYNEQFF	TGTGCCAGCAGCCTACTAGCGAGTGACTACAATGAGCAGTTCTTC